The entry below describes one T cell receptor beta chain. The record originates from a study of blood T cell repertoires in COVID-19. Study information: Sites across the United States, Italy and Spain contributed samples from acute and convalescent COVID-19. Nucleic acid was either cDNA or gDNA, and it came from T cells, B-cell-depleted T cells, or PBMCs.

Original processing methods: Amplification from reference gene primers served as the basis for estimated nucleated cell counts. Some clones are missing from TCRdb's copy, which holds only in-frame ones; the method was immunoSEQ multiplex PCR. V, J and clone size are taken as reported in that table, and D and trimming were inferred from the DNA itself. The data hold 100,000 to 130,000 clones, with about 85% observed a single time. The sample consisted of peripheral blood. This TCR was recovered from an older woman with acute or convalescent COVID-19.

CDR3 sequence: CASSFRLSSGNTIYF. In nucleotides, the CDR3 is TGTGCCAGCAGCTTCCGACTGTCCTCTGGAAACACCATATATTTT. The chain uses TRBV5-6 and TRBJ1-3; no firm D call. Trimming removed 2 bases from V and 0 bases from J, with 9 bases in between. CDR1 SGHDT and CDR2 YYEEEE come from the germline V gene. The CDR3 extends over 15 amino acids. Full variable domain (rest looked up from reference TRBV5-6 and TRBJ1-3): DAGVTQSPTHLIKTRGQQVTLRCSPKSGHDTVSWYQQALGQGPQFIFQYYEEEERQRGNFPDRFSGHQFPNYSSELNVNALLLGDSALYLCASSFRLSSGNTIYFGEGSWLTVV.